The next 16 T cell receptor beta chains were all read from a single sample in a study of T cell changes during pregnancy in multiple sclerosis. Sequencing was performed with immunoSEQ multiplex PCR; in TCRdb, only in-frame clones are kept and a portion is missing. The sample yields around 65,000 clones, around 91% seen once. This specimen was peripheral blood, taken in the third trimester of pregnancy. These receptors were taken from a female donor in good health, enrolled as a control in a pregnancy study.

V usage is TRBV5-4 and J usage is TRBJ2-7, with D tentatively TRBD2 (5 bases). Deletions cut 2 bases from V and 1 base from J, with 13 bases between. This CDR3 spans 15 amino acids. CDR1 is SGHNT, CDR2 YYREEE, per germline (reference sequence). CDR3 in amino acids: CASSFFLPGSYEQYF. For the CDR3, the DNA is TGTGCCAGCAGCTTCTTTTTGCCGGGATCCTACGAGCAGTACTTC. The whole variable domain, remainder taken from reference TRBV5-4 and TRBJ2-7, is ETGVTQSPTHLIKTRGQQVTLRCSSQSGHNTVSWYQQALGQGPQFIFQYYREEENGRGNFPPRFSGLQFPNYSSELNVNALELDDSALYLCASSFFLPGSYEQYFGPGTRLTVT.

The chain has TRBV14 and TRBJ2-5, with 9 bases that match TRBD2. CDR1 and CDR2 (germline): SGHDN, FVKESK. J was trimmed by 8 bases and V by 0 bases; bases with no gene match: 1. The CDR3 runs 13 residues. The CDR3 here is CASSQDSGGTQYF. Written as DNA, the CDR3 is TGTGCCAGCAGCCAAGATAGCGGGGGTACCCAGTACTTC.

The gene calls are TRBV4-3 and TRBJ1-1, with no clear D. CDR1 LGHNA and CDR2 YSLEER come from the germline V gene. V dropped 0 bases and J dropped 3 bases, with 5 bases sitting between them. The CDR3 sequence is 13 residues long. The CDR3 is CASSQDMYTEAFF. The CDR3 DNA is TGCGCCAGCAGCCAAGATATGTACACTGAAGCTTTCTTT.

This clone was seen only once. The CDR3 coding sequence is TGTGCCAGCAGTAGACAGGGAGAGGGTTACGAGCAGTACTTC. Its translation: CASSRQGEGYEQYF. The chain carries TRBV2 and TRBJ2-7; 7 nucleotides align to TRBD1. CDR3 length equals 14 residues. V lost 5 bases, J lost 4 bases, and 8 bases stayed unmatched. Germline CDR1 and CDR2: SNHLY and FYNNEI.

The rearrangement uses TRBV5-5 and TRBJ1-2, with D unresolved. V dropped 0 bases and J dropped 0 bases, with 6 bases sitting between them. This CDR3 is built from 14 residues. Per germline, CDR1 SGHKS and CDR2 YYEKEE (reference sequence). CDR3 protein: CASSLEPSNYGYTF. CDR3 in DNA: TGTGCCAGCAGCTTGGAGCCTTCTAACTATGGCTACACCTTC.

The genes are TRBV5-1 and TRBJ2-7; possible D gene TRBD1, 6 bases. Germline-derived CDR1 and CDR2 are SGHRS and YFSETQ. The V and J ends lost 2 bases and 2 bases respectively, with 8 bases between them. This CDR3 comprises 13 residues. CDR3 coding DNA: TGCGCCAGCAGCTTAACAGGGCCCTACGAGCAGTACTTC. This encodes CASSLTGPYEQYF.

This clone was seen only once. This chain uses TRBV7-8 with TRBJ2-3; 8 bases line up with TRBD2. This CDR3 has 16 amino acids. V dropped 5 bases and J dropped 1; count of bases not matched to a gene: 8. Germline CDR1 and CDR2: SGHVS and FQNEAQ. The CDR3 DNA is TGTGCCAGCAGCCCTCATAGCGGGGTTGGCACAGATACGCAGTATTTT. Amino acids: CASSPHSGVGTDTQYF.

This clone appeared once. This sequence joins TRBV6-6 and TRBJ2-2; TRBD1 agrees at 9 bases. CDR3 length: 16 amino acids. The V and J ends lost 2 bases and 5 bases, in that order; junction bases with no gene match: 6. Germline V lookup: CDR1 MNHNY, CDR2 SVGAGI (reference sequence). In nucleotides, the CDR3 is TGTGCCAGCAGTTACACGGCCGGGACAGGGACCGGGGAGCTGTTTTTT. Its protein is CASSYTAGTGTGELFF.

The chain employs TRBV12-5 and TRBJ2-7, with D maybe TRBD1 (5 bases). Germline V gives CDR1 LGHNT, CDR2 FRNRAP. CDR3 length equals 13 residues. V lost 7 bases and J 0 bases, leaving 10 bases between the germline ends. CDR3 nucleotide sequence: TGTGCTAGTGCCCTGACAGACTCCTACGAGCAGTACTTC. Translated: CASALTDSYEQYF.

The chain carries TRBV5-1 and TRBJ2-5; the match to TRBD2 covers 7 bases. J was trimmed by 2 bases and V by 4 bases; bases with no gene match: 11. The germline V gene encodes CDR1 SGHRS and CDR2 YFSETQ. The CDR3 has 16 amino acids. DNA of the CDR3: TGCGCCAGCAGCCTGCAGAGGACTAGGCTTCAAGAGACCCAGTACTTC. This codes for CASSLQRTRLQETQYF. Full variable domain (rest looked up from reference TRBV5-1 and TRBJ2-5): KAGVTQTPRYLIKTRGQQVTLSCSPISGHRSVSWYQQTPGQGLQFLFEYFSETQRNKGNFPGRFSGRQFSNSRSEMNVSTLELGDSALYLCASSLQRTRLQETQYFGPGTRLLVL.

The chain joins TRBV9 to TRBJ1-5; 8 nucleotides agree with TRBD1. Germline-derived CDR1 and CDR2 are SGDLS and YYNGEE. The CDR3 is made up of 14 amino acids. V shed 4 bases, J shed 6 bases, and the junction held 6 bases outside the gene matches. The CDR3 loop is CASSPDRGSQPQHF. DNA for the CDR3: TGTGCCAGCAGCCCTGACAGGGGCTCTCAGCCCCAGCATTTT.

This clone came up a few times. The rearrangement uses TRBV9 and TRBJ1-6; TRBD1 matches at 11 bases. The CDR3 covers 14 residues. The germline gives CDR1 SGDLS, CDR2 YYNGEE. With 3 bases clipped from V and 13 bases from J, the junction kept 6 bases outside the gene matches. The CDR3 is CASSAQGQGAPLHF. The CDR3 DNA reads as TGTGCCAGCAGCGCCCAAGGACAGGGGGCCCCCCTCCACTTT.

V usage is TRBV18 and J usage is TRBJ1-6, with 9 bases identical to TRBD1. In germline, CDR1 is KGHSH, CDR2 LQKENI. Unmatched junction bases numbered 8, after V lost 4 bases and J lost 7 bases. This CDR3 spans 16 amino acids. Here the CDR3 DNA reads TGTGCCAGCTCACTTTTACAGGGGGCGCGAAATTCACCCCTCCACTTT. Its protein product is CASSLLQGARNSPLHF.

This chain connects TRBV9 to TRBJ1-1; TRBD1 is a possible D gene (5 bases). Trimming cost V 3 bases and J 7 bases, with 13 bases left between them. The CDR3 spans 13 residues. Per germline, CDR1 SGDLS and CDR2 YYNGEE. The CDR3 sequence: CASSGRGDSEAFF. The CDR3 region has the DNA TGTGCCAGCAGCGGCCGAGGAGACAGTGAAGCTTTCTTT.

V usage is TRBV19 and J usage is TRBJ1-2; tentatively, D is TRBD1 (5 bases). There are 15 residues in the CDR3. CDR1 LNHDA and CDR2 SQIVND come from the germline V gene (reference sequence). Trimming cost V 3 bases and J 4 bases, with 15 bases left between them. The CDR3 DNA reads TGTGCCAGTAGTATCCCCGGGCAGGGCCGCTATGGCTACACCTTC. It specifies CASSIPGQGRYGYTF.

This rearrangement joins TRBV25-1 to TRBJ1-1; possible D gene TRBD1, 6 bases. V shed 7 bases and J shed 7 bases, with 10 bases lying between them. The CDR3 extends over 11 amino acids. Germline loops: CDR1 MGHDK, CDR2 SYGVNS. CDR3 protein: CASKFRGEAFF. In nucleotides, the CDR3 is TGTGCCAGCAAGTTCAGGGGTGAAGCTTTCTTT.